Sequencing of this T cell receptor beta chain was carried out in a study of blood T cells in healthy people across ages. The authors ran a second PCR of about 6 to 11 cycles using a sample-barcoded 5' primer and a J-beta primer mix. TCRdb re-analysed the 5' RACE reads in MiXCR, keeping a single row per CDR3 protein. The table includes 1.5 million to 2 million distinct CDR3 sequences, roughly 49% detected once. Germline assignment: CDR1 SGDLS and CDR2 YYNGEE. This CDR3 is built from 15 residues. On this clonotype itself: At one end, the junction sequence differs from germline, possibly due to a read error.

The TCR comes from a woman aged 40 to 50 in good health. The J gene is TRBJ2-2, the V gene TRBV9; D is unclear. Sequenced input: blood. CDR3: CASGAIAAKTGELFF. CDR3 bases: TGTGCCAGCGGCGCCATTGCTGCGAAGACCGGGGAGCTGTTTTTT.